Each of the 12 T cell receptor beta chains below was sequenced from the same sample in a study of tumor and adjacent non-tumor tissue in lung cancer. TCRbeta libraries were built with three rounds of nested PCR, modified from ARM-PCR. Each CDR3 protein gets one entry after TCRdb re-called the multiplex PCR reads with MiXCR. This sample yields roughly 120,000 distinct CDR3 sequences, of which roughly 77% are seen a single time; 30% to 45% belongs to the top ten. RNA was extracted from bulk tissue without any cell sorting. Sequencing was done on a sample of lung tumor tissue. These receptors all come from an older woman with non-small cell lung cancer.

Remarks on this clonotype: Relative to the germline gene, one junction end is altered; a read error may explain this. V is TRBV11-3 and J is TRBJ2-3; no reliable D call. CDR1 is SGHNT and CDR2 is YENEEA in the germline V gene. This CDR3 comprises 13 residues. The CDR3 loop reads CTSIKSQGGTQYF. CDR3 DNA: TGTACCAGCATAAAGAGCCAAGGTGGTACGCAGTATTTT.

The chain has TRBV28 and TRBJ2-7, with D perhaps TRBD1 (5 bases). V was trimmed by 2 bases and J by 6 bases, leaving 14 bases between them. This CDR3 spans 14 amino acids. The germline V gene has CDR1 MDHEN and CDR2 SYDVKM. The CDR3 nucleotides are TGTGCCAGCAGTTTAAATATATGGGGCGGCGAGCAGTACTTC. Its protein product is CASSLNIWGGEQYF.

This sequence joins TRBV20-1 and TRBJ1-5, with a tentative D call TRBD2 (5 bases). Matching the DNA end better, TRBJ2-3 makes the J call doubtful. Germline CDR1 DFQATT, CDR2 SNEGSKA (reference sequence). The CDR3 consists of 17 residues. The CDR3 protein is CSARESRAVSSNQPQYF. The CDR3 DNA reads TGCAGTGCTAGAGAATCTAGGGCAGTTTCTAGCAATCAGCCCCAGTATTTT.

A note on this clonotype: A read error may be the cause here, since a much bigger clone is one base away. The chain links TRBV20-1 to TRBJ2-1; perhaps TRBD1 as D (6 bases). This CDR3 contains 12 residues. Germline V CDR1 and CDR2: DFQATT, SNEGSKA (reference sequence). V lost 3 bases, J lost 6 bases, and 9 bases lay in between. Here the CDR3 DNA reads TGCAGTGCTAGTCAGGGGATCAATGAGCAGTTCTTC. Its protein is CSASQGINEQFF.

As for this clonotype: Since a much larger clone is just one base distant, this may be a read error. The V call is TRBV10-3, the J call TRBJ1-2; no definite D call. Per the germline V gene, CDR1 is ENHRY and CDR2 is SYGVKD. Trimming pared 2 bases from V and 14 bases from J, leaving 18 bases between. The CDR3 loop spans 13 amino acids. For the CDR3, the DNA is TGTGCCATCAGTGAGACAATTAGGCCTGTAATGACCTTC. Its protein is CAISETIRPVMTF.

This clonotype was detected only once. The chain joins TRBV6-6 to TRBJ2-6, with D unclear. Germline values: CDR1 MNHNY, CDR2 SVGAGI (reference sequence). V was cut by 2 bases and J by 0 bases, with 5 bases left in between. This CDR3 comprises 15 residues. For the CDR3, the DNA is TGTGCCAGCAGTTACATCAGCTCTGGGGCCAACGTCCTGACTTTC. Translating it yields CASSYISSGANVLTF.

Comments on this clonotype: The junction departs from germline at one end; a sequencing error may be responsible. The chain is built from TRBV29-1 and TRBJ2-5; 7 bases fit TRBD1. Germline-derived CDR1 and CDR2 are SQVTM and ANQGSEA. The CDR3 is 12 amino acids. The CDR3 DNA follows: TGCAGCGTGGGACAGAGGGAGAAGACCCTGTATTTC. Amino acids: CSVGQREKTLYF. Based on the CDR3 plus reference TRBV29-1 and TRBJ2-5, the full variable domain is SAVISQKPSRDICQRGTSLTIQCQVDSQVTMMFWYRQQPGQSLTLIATANQGSEATYESGFVIDKFPISRPNLTFSTLTVSNMSPEDSSIYLCSVGQREKTLYFGPGTRLLVL.

Of note for this clonotype: In this CDR3 the conserved last residue, phenylalanine or tryptophan, is missing, so a read error is likely. This chain connects TRBV11-1 to TRBJ1-1; D gene unclear. V was clipped by 5 bases and J by 2 bases, with 9 bases between them. The CDR3 is made up of 13 amino acids. Germline V gene lookup returns CDR1 SGHAT and CDR2 FQDESV (reference sequence). This CDR3 reads CASSQNRNTEAFI. In nucleotides, the CDR3 is TGTGCCAGCAGCCAGAACCGCAACACTGAAGCTTTCATT.

This clonotype was counted between two and nine times. V is TRBV7-3 and J is TRBJ2-3; D might be TRBD2 (5 bases). The CDR3 loop spans 15 amino acids. Germline V gene lookup returns CDR1 SGHTA and CDR2 FQGTGA. V was shortened by 3 bases and J by 3 bases, with 13 bases between the two germline ends. In nucleotides, the CDR3 is TGTGCCAGCAGCTTCGCGGGTCAAGATACAGATACGCAGTATTTT. Translating gives CASSFAGQDTDTQYF.

Turning to this clonotype: The junction departs from germline at one end; a sequencing error may be responsible. This chain uses TRBV20-1 with TRBJ2-6; perhaps TRBD1 as D (5 bases). CDR1 DFQATT and CDR2 SNEGSKA come from the germline V gene (reference sequence). The CDR3 covers 14 residues. The CDR3 nucleotides are TGCAGTGCCATCAGAGACTCTGGGGCCAGCGTCCTGACTTTC. Translating it yields CSAIRDSGASVLTF.

Only a few counts were recorded for this clonotype. The rearrangement joins TRBV14 to TRBJ1-1, with D maybe TRBD1 (6 bases). The CDR3 covers 15 residues. Germline values: CDR1 SGHDN, CDR2 FVKESK. V lost 0 bases, J lost 6 bases, and 14 bases lay in between. Here the CDR3 reads CASSQDGGRVAEAFF. In DNA form, the CDR3 reads TGTGCCAGCAGCCAAGATGGGGGCAGGGTGGCTGAAGCTTTCTTT. Looking up the rest from reference TRBV14 and TRBJ1-1 gives the full variable domain: EAGVTQFPSHSVIEKGQTVTLRCDPISGHDNLYWYRRVMGKEIKFLLHFVKESKQDESGMPNNRFLAERTGGTYSTLKVQPAELEDSGVYFCASSQDGGRVAEAFFGQGTRLTVV.

Comment on this clonotype: The conserved phenylalanine or tryptophan normally closing the CDR3 is absent here, so this likely arose from a read error. The limits of the CDR3 on the DNA are not certain, so only TCRdb's listed CDR3 is given. The chain employs TRBV11-2 and TRBJ1-6. Germline CDR1 and CDR2: SGHAT and FQNNGV. The CDR3 totals 14 residues, both ends included. The CDR3 here is CASSIEASNSPFHL.